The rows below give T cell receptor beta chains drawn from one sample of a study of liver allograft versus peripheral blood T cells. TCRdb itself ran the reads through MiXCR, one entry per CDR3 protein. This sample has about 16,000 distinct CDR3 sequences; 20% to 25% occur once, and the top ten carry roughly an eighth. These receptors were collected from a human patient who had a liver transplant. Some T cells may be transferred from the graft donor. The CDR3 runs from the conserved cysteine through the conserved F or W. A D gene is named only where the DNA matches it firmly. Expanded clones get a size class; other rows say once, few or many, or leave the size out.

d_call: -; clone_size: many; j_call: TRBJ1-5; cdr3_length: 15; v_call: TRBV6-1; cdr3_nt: TGTGCCAGCAGTGAAGCGCAGGGCGGGAATCAGCCCCAGCATTTT; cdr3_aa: CASSEAQGGNQPQHF
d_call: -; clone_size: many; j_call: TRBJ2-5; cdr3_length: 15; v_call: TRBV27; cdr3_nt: TGTGCCAGCAGTTTTGCTGGGACGGAGCAAGAGACCCAGTACTTC; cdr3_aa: CASSFAGTEQETQYF
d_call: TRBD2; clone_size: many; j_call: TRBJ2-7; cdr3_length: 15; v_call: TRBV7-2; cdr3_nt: TGTGCCAGCAGCTCGTTCAGCGGGAGAGGTAACGAGCAGTACTTC; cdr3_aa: CASSSFSGRGNEQYF
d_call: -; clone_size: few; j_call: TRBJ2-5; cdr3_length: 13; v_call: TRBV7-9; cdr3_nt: TGTGCCAGCAGCCTTTCGGGGCAAGAGACCCAGTACTTC; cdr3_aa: CASSLSGQETQYF
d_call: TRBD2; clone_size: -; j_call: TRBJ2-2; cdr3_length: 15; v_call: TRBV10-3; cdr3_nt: TGTGCCATCAGTGCGACTAGCGGGGGCACCGGGGAGCTGTTTTTT; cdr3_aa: CAISATSGGTGELFF
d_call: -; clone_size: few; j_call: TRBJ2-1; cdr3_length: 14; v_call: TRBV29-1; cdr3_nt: TGCAGCGTTGCTCCAGGACACGGAGGCAATGAGCAGTTCTTC; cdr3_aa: CSVAPGHGGNEQFF
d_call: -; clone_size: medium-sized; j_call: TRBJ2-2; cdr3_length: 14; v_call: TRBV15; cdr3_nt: TGTGCCACCAGCAGAGATCCCAAGCCTACGGAGCTGTTTTTT; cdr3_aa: CATSRDPKPTELFF
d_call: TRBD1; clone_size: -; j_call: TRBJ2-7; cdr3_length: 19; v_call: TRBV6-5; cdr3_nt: TGTGCCAGCAGTTACGGAACAGGGGGGCTGCTGGTACTACCCTACGAGCAGTACTTC; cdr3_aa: CASSYGTGGLLVLPYEQYF
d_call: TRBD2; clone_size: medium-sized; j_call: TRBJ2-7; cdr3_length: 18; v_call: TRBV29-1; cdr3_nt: TGCAGCGCGACCTTGGGTCCGACGGGAGGGGGGGACTCCTACGAGCAGTACTTC; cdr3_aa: CSATLGPTGGGDSYEQYF
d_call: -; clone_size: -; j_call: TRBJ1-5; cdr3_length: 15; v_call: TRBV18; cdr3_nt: TGTGCCAGCTCACCACAACGGGATAGCAATCAGCCCCAGCATTTT; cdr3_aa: CASSPQRDSNQPQHF
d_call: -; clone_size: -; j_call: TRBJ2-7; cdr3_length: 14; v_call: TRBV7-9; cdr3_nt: TGTGCCAGCAGCTCGGAGGAGCTGCGCTACGAGCAGTACTTC; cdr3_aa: CASSSEELRYEQYF
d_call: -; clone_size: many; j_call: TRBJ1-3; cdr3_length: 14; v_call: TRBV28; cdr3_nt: TGTGCCAGCACCGATACAGGCGTTGGAAACACCATATATTTT; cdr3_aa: CASTDTGVGNTIYF
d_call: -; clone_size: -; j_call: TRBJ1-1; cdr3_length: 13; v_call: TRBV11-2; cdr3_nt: TGTGCCAGCAGCTTAGTTGAGGGCACTGAAGCTTTCTTT; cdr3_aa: CASSLVEGTEAFF
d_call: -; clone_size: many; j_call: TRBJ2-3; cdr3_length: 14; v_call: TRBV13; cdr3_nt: TGTGCCAGCAGCCGCGAGGCTAGCACAGATACGCAGTATTTT; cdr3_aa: CASSREASTDTQYF
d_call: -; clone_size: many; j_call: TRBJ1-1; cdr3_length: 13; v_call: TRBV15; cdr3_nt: TGTGCCACCAGCAGAGCGGGGAGCACTGAAGCTTTCTTT; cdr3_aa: CATSRAGSTEAFF
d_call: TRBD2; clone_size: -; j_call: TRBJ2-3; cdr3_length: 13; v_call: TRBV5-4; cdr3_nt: TGTGCCAGCAGCTTGGCGGGGGGAGATACGCAGTATTTT; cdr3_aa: CASSLAGGDTQYF
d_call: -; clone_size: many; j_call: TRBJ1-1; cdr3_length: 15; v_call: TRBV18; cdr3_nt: TGTGCCAGCTCACCTCGGGCAAGGTCGAACACTGAAGCTTTCTTT; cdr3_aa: CASSPRARSNTEAFF
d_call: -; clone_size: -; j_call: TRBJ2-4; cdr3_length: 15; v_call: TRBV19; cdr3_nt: TGTGCCAGTAGTATAGGACTTCTAGCCAAAAACATTCAGTACTTC; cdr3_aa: CASSIGLLAKNIQYF
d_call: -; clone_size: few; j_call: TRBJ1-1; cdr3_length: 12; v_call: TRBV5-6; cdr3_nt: TGTGCCAGCAGCCGGGGGTTGGCTGAAGCTTTCTTT; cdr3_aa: CASSRGLAEAFF
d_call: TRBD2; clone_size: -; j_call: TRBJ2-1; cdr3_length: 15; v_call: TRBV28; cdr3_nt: TGTGCCAGCTCCTCGGGAGGGAAAGCCTACAATGAGCAGTTCTTC; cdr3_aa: CASSSGGKAYNEQFF
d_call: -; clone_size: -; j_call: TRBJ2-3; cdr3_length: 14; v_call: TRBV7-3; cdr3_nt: TGTGCCAGCAGCCTCAGTGGAGGCACAGATACGCAGTATTTT; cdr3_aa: CASSLSGGTDTQYF
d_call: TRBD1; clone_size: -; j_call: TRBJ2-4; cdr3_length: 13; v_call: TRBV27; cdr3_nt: TGTGCCAGCAGTCCCGGACAGGGAAACATTCAGTACTTC; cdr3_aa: CASSPGQGNIQYF
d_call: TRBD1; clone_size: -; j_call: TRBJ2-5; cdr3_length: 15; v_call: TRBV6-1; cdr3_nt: TGTGCCAGCAGTGAAGTGGCAGGGGGCCCAGAGACCCAGTACTTC; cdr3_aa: CASSEVAGGPETQYF
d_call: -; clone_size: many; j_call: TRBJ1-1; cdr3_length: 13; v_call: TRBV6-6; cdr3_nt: TGTGCCAGCAGTGGCAATCCGTACACTGAAGCTTTCTTT; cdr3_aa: CASSGNPYTEAFF
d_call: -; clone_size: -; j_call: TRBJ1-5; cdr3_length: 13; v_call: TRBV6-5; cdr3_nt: TGTGCCAGCAGTCTTGACAGGTATCAGCCCCAGCATTTT; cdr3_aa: CASSLDRYQPQHF
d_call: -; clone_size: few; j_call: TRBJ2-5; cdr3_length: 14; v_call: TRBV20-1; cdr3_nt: TGCAGTGCTTGTATAAGGGAGACCAAAGAGACCCAGTACTTC; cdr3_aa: CSACIRETKETQYF
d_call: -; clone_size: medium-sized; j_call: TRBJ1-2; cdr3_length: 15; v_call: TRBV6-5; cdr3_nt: TGTGCCAGCACCAGCAGCGGGAGGGCCCTATATGGCTACACCTTC; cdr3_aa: CASTSSGRALYGYTF
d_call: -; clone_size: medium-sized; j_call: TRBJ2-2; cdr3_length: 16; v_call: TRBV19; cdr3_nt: TGTGCCAGTAGTACTCGGGGGATTATTAACACCGGGGAGCTGTTTTTT; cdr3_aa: CASSTRGIINTGELFF
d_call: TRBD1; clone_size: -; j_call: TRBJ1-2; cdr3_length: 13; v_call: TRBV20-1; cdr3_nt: TGCAGTGCTAGAAGGGACAGGGACTATGGCTACACCTTC; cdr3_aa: CSARRDRDYGYTF
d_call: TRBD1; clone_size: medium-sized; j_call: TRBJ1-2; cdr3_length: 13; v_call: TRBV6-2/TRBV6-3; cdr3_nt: TGTGCCAGCAGGGGCAGGGGGTTCGGTGGCTACACCTTC; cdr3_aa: CASRGRGFGGYTF
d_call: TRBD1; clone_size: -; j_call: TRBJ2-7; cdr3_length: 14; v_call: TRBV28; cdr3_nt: TGTGCCAGCACCGAGGACAGGGTAGCCTACGAGCAGTACTTC; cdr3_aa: CASTEDRVAYEQYF
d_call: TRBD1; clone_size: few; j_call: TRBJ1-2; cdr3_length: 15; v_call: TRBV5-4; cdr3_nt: TGTGCCAGCAGGCCCGGGACAGGCCTGAACTATGGCTACACCTTC; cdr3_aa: CASRPGTGLNYGYTF
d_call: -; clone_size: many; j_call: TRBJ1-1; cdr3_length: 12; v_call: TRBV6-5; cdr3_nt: TGTGCCAGCACGGACAGCGCCCATGAAGCTTTCTTT; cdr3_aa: CASTDSAHEAFF
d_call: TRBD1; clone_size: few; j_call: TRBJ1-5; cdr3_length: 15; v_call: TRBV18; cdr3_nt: TGTGCCAGCTCACCACCCGGGACAGGTAATCAGCCCCAGCATTTT; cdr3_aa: CASSPPGTGNQPQHF
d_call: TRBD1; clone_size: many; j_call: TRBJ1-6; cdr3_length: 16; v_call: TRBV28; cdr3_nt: TGTGCCAGCAGACGCTCCGGACAGGGAAAGAATTCACCCCTCCACTTT; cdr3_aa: CASRRSGQGKNSPLHF
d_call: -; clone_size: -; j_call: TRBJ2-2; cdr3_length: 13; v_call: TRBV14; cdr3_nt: TGTGCCAGCAGCCAACTCCCGAGAAGTGGGCTGTTTTTT; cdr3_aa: CASSQLPRSGLFF
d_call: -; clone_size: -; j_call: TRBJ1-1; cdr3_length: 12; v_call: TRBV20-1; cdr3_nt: TGCAGTGCTTGGAAAAGGAACACTGAAGCTTTCTTT; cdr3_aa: CSAWKRNTEAFF
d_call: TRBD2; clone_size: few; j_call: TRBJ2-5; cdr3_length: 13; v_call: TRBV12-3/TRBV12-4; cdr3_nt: TGTGCCAGCAGCTGGGGGGGCCAAGAGACCCAGTACTTC; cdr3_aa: CASSWGGQETQYF
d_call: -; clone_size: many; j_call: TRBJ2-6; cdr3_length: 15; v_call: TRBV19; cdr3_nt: TGTGCCAGTAGTCCCCAGGGGAGGGGGGCCAACGTCCTGACTTTC; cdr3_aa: CASSPQGRGANVLTF
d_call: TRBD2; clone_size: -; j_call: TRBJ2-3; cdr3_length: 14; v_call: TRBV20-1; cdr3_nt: TGCAGTGCTAGCCCTAGCGGGATAACAGATACGCAGTATTTT; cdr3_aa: CSASPSGITDTQYF
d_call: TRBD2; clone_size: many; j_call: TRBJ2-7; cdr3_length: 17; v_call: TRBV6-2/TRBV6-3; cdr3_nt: TGTGCCAGCAGTTACAAGCTAGCGGGAGGAGGTCGGTACGAGCAGTACTTC; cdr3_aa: CASSYKLAGGGRYEQYF
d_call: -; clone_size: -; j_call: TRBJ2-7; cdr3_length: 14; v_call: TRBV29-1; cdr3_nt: TGCAGCGCTGGGGGCGGGACATTCTCCTACGAGCAGTACTTC; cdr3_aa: CSAGGGTFSYEQYF
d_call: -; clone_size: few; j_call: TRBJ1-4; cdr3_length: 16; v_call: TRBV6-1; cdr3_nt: TGTGCCAGCAGTGAAGTCAGTATACAGGATAATGAAAAACTGTTTTTT; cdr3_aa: CASSEVSIQDNEKLFF
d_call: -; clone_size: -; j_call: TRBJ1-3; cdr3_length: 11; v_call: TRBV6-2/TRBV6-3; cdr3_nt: TGTGCCAGCAGTTCCTCGAACACCATATATTTT; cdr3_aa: CASSSSNTIYF
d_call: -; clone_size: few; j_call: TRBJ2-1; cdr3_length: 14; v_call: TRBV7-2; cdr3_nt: TGTGCCAGCAGCGGGGGGAGCTCCTACAATGAGCAGTTCTTC; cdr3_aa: CASSGGSSYNEQFF
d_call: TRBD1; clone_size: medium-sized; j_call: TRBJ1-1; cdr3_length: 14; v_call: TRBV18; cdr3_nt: TGTGCCAGCTCGTCAGGGGGCCGGGGAACTGAAGCTTTCTTT; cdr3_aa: CASSSGGRGTEAFF
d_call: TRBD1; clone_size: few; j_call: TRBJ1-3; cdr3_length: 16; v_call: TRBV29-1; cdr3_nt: TGCAGCGCCGGGGGACAGGGAGGATTCTCTGGAAACACCATATATTTT; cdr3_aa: CSAGGQGGFSGNTIYF
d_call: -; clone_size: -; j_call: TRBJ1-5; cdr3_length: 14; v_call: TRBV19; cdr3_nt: TGTGCCAGTGGAACAGGGAGAAGCAATCAGCCCCAGCATTTT; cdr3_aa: CASGTGRSNQPQHF
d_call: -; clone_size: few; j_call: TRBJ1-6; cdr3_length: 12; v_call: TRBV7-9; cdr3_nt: TGTGCCAGCAGCTCTTCCCAATCACCCCTCCACTTT; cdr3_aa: CASSSSQSPLHF
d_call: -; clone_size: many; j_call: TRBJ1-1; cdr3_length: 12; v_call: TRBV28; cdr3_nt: TGTGCCAGCAGTTTAGTGAACACTGAAGCTTTCTTT; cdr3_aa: CASSLVNTEAFF
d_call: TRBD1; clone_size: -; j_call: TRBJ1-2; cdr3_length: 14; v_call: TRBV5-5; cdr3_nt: TGTGCCAGCAGCTTAGGGACAGGGCTCAGTGGCTACACCTTC; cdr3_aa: CASSLGTGLSGYTF
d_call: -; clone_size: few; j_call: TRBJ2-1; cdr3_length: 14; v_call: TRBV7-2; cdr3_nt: TGTGCCATTAGTGGGGGCCACGCGTACAATGAGCAGTTCTTC; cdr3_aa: CAISGGHAYNEQFF
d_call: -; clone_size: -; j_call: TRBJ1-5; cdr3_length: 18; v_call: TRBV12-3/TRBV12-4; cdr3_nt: TGTGCCAGCAGTTTATCCCCCAACCGGGCAGGCGGCAATCAGCCCCAGCATTTT; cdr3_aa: CASSLSPNRAGGNQPQHF
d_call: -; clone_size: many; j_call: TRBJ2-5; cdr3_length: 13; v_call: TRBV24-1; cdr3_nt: TGTGCCACCAGTGACCCCCCGTATGAGACCCAGTACTTC; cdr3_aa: CATSDPPYETQYF
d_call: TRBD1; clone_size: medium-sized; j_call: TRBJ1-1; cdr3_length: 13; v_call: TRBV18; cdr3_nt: TGTGCCAGCTCTCGCGACAGGGCGGCTGAAGCTTTCTTT; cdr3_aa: CASSRDRAAEAFF